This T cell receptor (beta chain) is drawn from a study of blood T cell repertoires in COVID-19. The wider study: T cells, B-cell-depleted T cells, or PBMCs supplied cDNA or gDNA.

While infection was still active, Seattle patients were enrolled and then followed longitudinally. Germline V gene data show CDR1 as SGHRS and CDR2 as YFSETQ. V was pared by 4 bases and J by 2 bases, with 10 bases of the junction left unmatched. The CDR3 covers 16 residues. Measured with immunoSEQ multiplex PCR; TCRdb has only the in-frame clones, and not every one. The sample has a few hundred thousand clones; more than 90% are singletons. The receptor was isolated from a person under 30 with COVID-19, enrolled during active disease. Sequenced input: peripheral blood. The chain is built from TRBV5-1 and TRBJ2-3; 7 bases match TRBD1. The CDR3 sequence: CASSPSGGRYTDTQYF. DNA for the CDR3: TGCGCCAGCAGCCCCTCAGGGGGTCGTTACACAGATACGCAGTATTTT.